These 28 T cell receptor beta chains originate from one sample sequenced in a study of T cells in Graves' hyperthyroidism and ophthalmopathy. TCR beta CDR3 sequences were amplified from RNA transcripts. A set of HTBI primers served as the primers for a first-round RT-PCR of the TCR CDR3. TCRdb reanalysed the multiplex PCR reads using MiXCR and keeps one entry per CDR3 protein. The repertoire holds about 380,000 distinct CDR3 sequences, with 18% as singletons. The sequencing input was blood. These receptor sequences come from a man between 18 and 35 years old with Graves' ophthalmopathy.

The table lists this clonotype with many counts. V gene TRBV2 combines with J gene TRBJ2-3, with D perhaps assigned TRBD1 or TRBD2 (5 bases each). The CDR3 length is 13 residues. V lost 11 bases and J lost 4, with 16 bases in between. CDR1 is SNHLY, CDR2 FYNNEI, per germline. The CDR3 DNA follows: TGTGCCGGGGGACGGCACTCCGCAGATACGCAGTATTTT. Its translation is CAGGRHSADTQYF.

This clonotype was detected ten times or more. The J gene is TRBJ2-7, the V gene TRBV4-1, with D possibly matching TRBD2 (6 bases). V lost 4 bases to trimming and J lost 0 bases, with 7 bases between them. The CDR3 is 13 residues long. Germline V gene lookup returns CDR1 MGHRA and CDR2 YSYEKL. The CDR3 here is CASSRTNSYEQYF. CDR3 bases: TGCGCCAGCAGCCGGACTAACTCCTACGAGCAGTACTTC.

The chain has TRBV2 and TRBJ2-2; 7 bases map to TRBD1. Per germline, CDR1 SNHLY and CDR2 FYNNEI. The CDR3 extends over 15 amino acids. Trimming removed 5 bases from V and 4 bases from J; junction bases left unmatched: 7. CDR3 sequence: CASSLRAGGTGELFF. The CDR3 DNA sequence: TGTGCCAGCAGTCTTAGGGCAGGGGGCACCGGGGAGCTGTTTTTT.

About this clonotype itself: Possible read error: a much larger clone is one base away. This sequence joins TRBV6-1 and TRBJ1-1; TRBD1 aligns across 8 bases. From germline, CDR1 is MNHNS and CDR2 SASEGT. The CDR3 spans 14 residues. The junction had 6 bases not matched to a gene; V was cut back by 4 bases and J by 5 bases. The CDR3 region is CASSAPDRVTEAFF. CDR3 in DNA: TGTGCCAGCAGTGCCCCGGACAGGGTGACTGAAGCTTTCTTT.

Concerning this clonotype itself: One end of the junction does not line up with germline, which may come from a read error. V gene TRBV3-1 combines with J gene TRBJ2-7; D may be TRBD2 (6 bases). CDR3 size: 17 residues. Germline V CDR1 and CDR2: LGHDT, YNNKEL (reference sequence). CDR3 in amino acids: CASNQDPTRLGTYEQYF. The CDR3 coding sequence is TGTGCCAGCAACCAAGACCCGACTAGATTGGGGACCTACGAGCAGTACTTC.

The chain uses TRBV15 and TRBJ2-7; tentative D call: TRBD2 (5 bases). The germline V gene encodes CDR1 LNHNV and CDR2 YYDKDF (reference sequence). The V and J ends lost 5 bases and 7 bases respectively, with 18 bases between them. The CDR3 length is 14 residues. CDR3 in DNA: TGTGCCACCAGCCCGACGGCTGGCGGGTTAGAGCAGTACTTC. Translating it yields CATSPTAGGLEQYF.

Here the CDR3 DNA reads TGCGCCAGCAGCTTGGCCCTCCTAGCGGGAGTCGAAGATACGCAGTATTTT. It translates to CASSLALLAGVEDTQYF. The chain carries TRBV5-1 and TRBJ2-3; 10 nucleotides line up with TRBD2. The CDR3 totals 17 residues. J gave up 5 bases and V 0 bases, and 9 bases lay outside the gene matches. Looked up from germline, CDR1 is SGHRS and CDR2 is YFSETQ.

This clonotype occurred a few times. The chain uses TRBV20-1 and TRBJ2-1; 8 nucleotides match TRBD2. The trim removed 3 bases at V and 6 bases at J, leaving 1 base unmatched. The germline V gene encodes CDR1 DFQATT and CDR2 SNEGSKA (reference sequence). The CDR3 sequence is 12 residues long. CDR3 DNA sequence: TGCAGTGCTAGGGGACTAGTCAATGAGCAGTTCTTC. Translation: CSARGLVNEQFF.

This clonotype was seen ten or more times. The CDR3 nucleotides read TGCGCCAGCAGCTTGGATACCGACTACGAGCAGTACTTC. It is translated as CASSLDTDYEQYF. The chain combines TRBV5-1 with TRBJ2-7; D call uncertain. The CDR3 is made up of 13 amino acids. Trimming stripped 0 bases from V and 3 bases from J, with 7 bases between. Per germline, CDR1 SGHRS and CDR2 YFSETQ.

This clonotype appeared a few times. The genes are TRBV3-1 and TRBJ1-6, with D possibly TRBD1 on 5 matching bases. The V end lost 4 bases, the J end lost 0 bases, and 13 bases lay between the germline ends. The germline gives CDR1 LGHDT, CDR2 YNNKEL (reference sequence). CDR3 size: 17 residues. CDR3 bases: TGTGCCAGCAGCCCCCAAGGCAGGGCCTCCTATAATTCACCCCTCCACTTT. It is translated as CASSPQGRASYNSPLHF.

The rearrangement joins TRBV6-2 or TRBV6-3 to TRBJ2-3; D might be TRBD1 or TRBD2, each matching 6 bases. This CDR3 is 13 amino acids long. V was clipped by 5 bases and J by 5 bases, with 11 bases between them. CDR1 is MNHEY, CDR2 SVGEGT, per germline. CDR3 residues: CASSNGGVDTQYF. As DNA, the CDR3 is TGTGCCAGCAGTAACGGGGGCGTAGATACGCAGTATTTT.

Ten or more counts support this clonotype. The chain uses TRBV7-8 and TRBJ1-1; D remains ambiguous. Germline V gene data show CDR1 as SGHVS and CDR2 as FQNEAQ. The CDR3 length is 14 residues. The ends were cut back, 0 bases at V and 3 bases at J, with 8 bases in the middle. The CDR3 loop is CASSLAGTYTEAFF. The CDR3 DNA is TGTGCCAGCAGCTTAGCGGGAACGTACACTGAAGCTTTCTTT.

This clonotype was counted only a few times. The chain recombines TRBV7-9 with TRBJ2-1; D might be TRBD1 (6 bases). Trimming stripped 3 bases from V and 1 base from J, with 13 bases between. CDR1 and CDR2 from the germline V gene are SEHNR and FQNEAQ (reference sequence). This CDR3 has 16 amino acids. DNA of the CDR3: TGTGCCAGCAGCTTTCGGGCAGGGGATTCCTACAATGAGCAGTTCTTC. Translated, it gives CASSFRAGDSYNEQFF.

The count of this clonotype is one. V usage is TRBV5-1 and J usage is TRBJ2-7, with a tentative D call TRBD1 (6 bases). CDR1 and CDR2 from the germline V gene are SGHRS and YFSETQ. Trimming took 7 bases from V and 1 from J, leaving 12 bases between them. There are 13 residues in the CDR3. CDR3 loop: CASQDRSSYEQYF. DNA of the CDR3: TGCGCCAGCCAAGACAGGTCGTCCTACGAGCAGTACTTC.

This clonotype was recorded once. A much larger clone differs by one base, so this may be a read error. The CDR3 ends on some other residue instead of the conserved phenylalanine or tryptophan, so this is likely a read error. The chain is built from TRBV7-2 and TRBJ2-2, with 7 bases identical to TRBD1. Per the germline V gene, CDR1 is SGHTA and CDR2 is FQGNSA. CDR3 length: 15 residues. The trim removed 5 bases at V and 1 base at J, leaving 4 bases unmatched. The CDR3 sequence is CASSHGTENTGELFL. CDR3 DNA sequence: TGTGCCAGCAGCCACGGGACAGAGAACACCGGGGAGCTGTTTCTT.

The chain is built from TRBV6-9 and TRBJ2-2; TRBD2 matches at 11 bases. Germline V lookup: CDR1 MNHGY, CDR2 SVAAGI. The CDR3 consists of 17 residues. The V segment lost 3 bases and the J segment 8 bases; nucleotides outside the gene matches: 11. The CDR3 sequence is CASSYNAGTSGHGELFF. The CDR3, as DNA: TGTGCCAGCAGTTACAACGCCGGGACTAGCGGTCATGGGGAGCTGTTTTTT.

This clonotype was counted ten times or more. The V and J genes are TRBV20-1 and TRBJ1-5; the D gene is possibly TRBD1 (5 bases). The CDR3 extends over 12 amino acids. V was cut by 1 base and J by 4 bases, with 5 bases left in between. Germline V gene lookup returns CDR1 DFQATT and CDR2 SNEGSKA (reference sequence). The CDR3 region is CSARGGNQPQHF. In nucleotides, the CDR3 is TGCAGTGCTAGAGGGGGGAATCAGCCCCAGCATTTT.

This clonotype was observed many times. The chain employs TRBV6-1 and TRBJ2-7; 8 bases agree with TRBD1. The CDR3 has 15 residues. Germline CDR1 is MNHNS and CDR2 is SASEGT. V trimming: 2 bases; J trimming: 5 bases; junction bases outside the gene matches: 8. This CDR3 is CASSERPGQGDEQYF. DNA of the CDR3: TGTGCCAGCAGTGAAAGGCCCGGACAGGGTGACGAGCAGTACTTC.

This clonotype appeared a few times. The V call is TRBV20-1, the J call TRBJ1-5; tentatively, D is TRBD1 (5 bases). CDR1 is DFQATT, CDR2 SNEGSKA, per germline (reference sequence). The CDR3 totals 15 residues. V lost 0 bases and J 3 bases, leaving 12 bases between the germline ends. CDR3 loop: CSARDTGLDNQPQHF. The CDR3 DNA follows: TGCAGTGCTAGAGATACGGGGCTGGACAATCAGCCCCAGCATTTT.

The rearrangement uses TRBV29-1 and TRBJ1-2; D is undetermined. Trimming cost V 4 bases and J 2 bases, with 8 bases left between them. The germline V gene encodes CDR1 SQVTM and CDR2 ANQGSEA. The CDR3 runs 12 residues. The CDR3 DNA reads as TGCAGCGTTGGGTTGGACAACTATGGCTACACCTTC. Amino acids: CSVGLDNYGYTF.

In regard to this clonotype: The junction does not match germline at one end; this may be a read error. The V and J genes are TRBV9 and TRBJ1-1; TRBD1 might be the D (5 bases). Germline V CDR1 and CDR2: SGDLS, YYNGEE. The CDR3 extends over 13 amino acids. The CDR3 DNA reads TGTGCCAGCAGCGTCAGGGAAAACACTGAAGCTCTCTTT. This translates into CASSVRENTEALF. Supplemented by reference TRBV9 and TRBJ1-1, the full variable domain reads DSGVTQTPKHLITATGQRVTLRCSPRSGDLSVYWYQQSLDQGLQFLIQYYNGEERAKGNILERFSAQQFPDLHSELNLSSLELGDSALYFCASSVRENTEALFGQGTRLTVV.

This clonotype was detected a few times. This chain joins TRBV6-5 and TRBJ1-5; possible D gene TRBD1, 6 bases. This CDR3 is 18 amino acids long. Trimming took off 0 bases at V and 2 bases at J, with 17 bases between the two ends. Germline V gene sequence: CDR1 MNHEY, CDR2 SVGAGI. The CDR3 bases are TGTGCCAGCAGTTACTCGGGGCGGCAGGGGTTCGGCAATCAGCCCCAGCATTTT. Translating gives CASSYSGRQGFGNQPQHF.

This clonotype was picked up many times. The chain has TRBV29-1 and TRBJ1-1, with D tentatively TRBD1 (5 bases). CDR3 length equals 12 residues. In germline, CDR1 is SQVTM, CDR2 ANQGSEA. Trimming left V 6 bases short and J 8 bases short, with 16 bases between. The DNA for the CDR3 is TGCAGCGTGGTGGACCGAGGGGTGGAAGCTTTCTTT. Its protein product is CSVVDRGVEAFF.

The rearrangement links TRBV6-1 to TRBJ2-1, with a tentative D call TRBD2 (7 bases). This CDR3 is 16 amino acids long. V was trimmed by 6 bases and J by 7 bases, leaving 22 bases between them. Germline V gene data show CDR1 as MNHNS and CDR2 as SASEGT. CDR3 protein: CASSHSRAGALNEQFF. The CDR3 nucleotides are TGTGCCAGCAGCCATTCCCGGGCGGGGGCCCTTAATGAGCAGTTCTTC.

The chain uses TRBV2 and TRBJ2-5; D may match TRBD1 or TRBD2 (5 bases each). V was cut by 7 bases and J by 8 bases, with 17 bases left in between. CDR3 length equals 13 residues. Germline assignment: CDR1 SNHLY and CDR2 FYNNEI. Here the CDR3 DNA reads TGTGCCAGCAAGGGGTCACCTCGGGGAACCCAGTACTTC. Amino acids: CASKGSPRGTQYF.

J is TRBJ2-7 and V is TRBV6-4; 7 bases align to TRBD1. Unmatched junction bases numbered 10, after V lost 10 bases and J lost 4 bases. Looked up from germline, CDR1 is MRHNA and CDR2 is SNTAGT. This CDR3 contains 13 residues. CDR3 DNA: TGTGCCACCTCGGACAGGTTTACGTACGAGCAGTACTTC. Translated, it gives CATSDRFTYEQYF.

This clonotype has only a few counts. The chain is built from TRBV20-1 and TRBJ1-2; 9 bases align to TRBD1. This CDR3 has 15 residues. Unmatched junction bases numbered 12, after V lost 3 bases and J lost 7 bases. Germline-derived CDR1 and CDR2 are DFQATT and SNEGSKA (reference sequence). The DNA of the CDR3 is TGCAGTGCTAGTTCTCCGGACAGGGGAGGGGCTGGCTACACCTTC. Protein sequence: CSASSPDRGGAGYTF.

The chain links TRBV20-1 to TRBJ1-1; 12 positions agree with TRBD1. In germline, CDR1 is DFQATT, CDR2 SNEGSKA (reference sequence). The CDR3 is made up of 13 amino acids. CDR3 in amino acids: CRTGTGGKVEAFF. As DNA, the CDR3 is TGCAGGACCGGGACAGGGGGCAAGGTTGAAGCTTTCTTT.